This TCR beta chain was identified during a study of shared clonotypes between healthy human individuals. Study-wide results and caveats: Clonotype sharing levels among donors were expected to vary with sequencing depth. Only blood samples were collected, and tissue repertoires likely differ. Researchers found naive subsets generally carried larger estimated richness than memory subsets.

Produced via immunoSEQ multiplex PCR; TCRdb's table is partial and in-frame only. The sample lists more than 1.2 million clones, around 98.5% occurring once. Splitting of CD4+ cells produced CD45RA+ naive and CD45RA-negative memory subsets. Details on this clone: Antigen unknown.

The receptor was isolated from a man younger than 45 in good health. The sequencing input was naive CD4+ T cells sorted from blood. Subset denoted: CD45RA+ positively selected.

CDR3 sequence reads: CATSRSATNEKLFF. The DNA of the CDR3 is TGTGCCACCAGCAGAAGTGCAACTAATGAAAAACTGTTTTTT. V usage is TRBV15 and J usage is TRBJ1-4; D is unresolved. The CDR3 sequence is 14 residues long. V was shortened by 2 bases and J by 0 bases, with 4 bases between the two germline ends. Looked up from germline, CDR1 is LNHNV and CDR2 is YYDKDF (reference sequence).